This TCR beta chain was sequenced during a study of T cell repertoires in cytomegalovirus infection. Study-wide context: Indicated by public TCR beta signatures were CMV infection and matching HLA type.

The CDR3 has 12 residues. With V trimmed by 7 bases and J by 5 bases, 7 bases remained unmatched. Germline lookup yields CDR1 SQVTM and CDR2 ANQGSEA. This clonotype has just a few counts. From the reads, TCRdb called clonotypes with MiXCR, one entry per CDR3 protein. The table includes some 150,000 distinct CDR3 sequences, roughly a quarter detected once. The sample taken for sequencing was PBMCs. The receptor comes from a human donor in good health (CMV status not recorded). Some clones in this sample may be carry-over from other donors' samples. The rearrangement joins TRBV29-1 to TRBJ2-5, with 7 bases identical to TRBD1. The CDR3 DNA follows: TGCAGCGAAAGCCCCAGGGGGGAGACCCAGTACTTC. It translates to CSESPRGETQYF. Filled out from reference TRBV29-1 and TRBJ2-5, the complete variable domain reads SAVISQKPSRDICQRGTSLTIQCQVDSQVTMMFWYRQQPGQSLTLIATANQGSEATYESGFVIDKFPISRPNLTFSTLTVSNMSPEDSSIYLCSESPRGETQYFGPGTRLLVL.